These 5 T cell receptor beta chains originate from one sample sequenced in a study of Graves' ophthalmopathy and Graves' hyperthyroidism. For repertoire sequencing, the TCR beta CDR3 regions were amplified from RNA transcripts. HTBI primers served in a first-round RT-PCR, which a second-round multiplex PCR followed. Each CDR3 protein gets one entry after TCRdb re-called the multiplex PCR reads with MiXCR. Altogether under 250,000 distinct CDR3 sequences are present, about 32% being singletons, with the ten largest covering approximately 8.2%. The specimen was peripheral blood. The source is a man aged 45-65 years with Graves' ophthalmopathy.

This clonotype was observed many times. This sequence joins TRBV11-2 and TRBJ1-2; TRBD1 might be the D (5 bases). CDR1 SGHAT and CDR2 FQNNGV come from the germline V gene. The CDR3 consists of 17 residues. Trimming removed 0 bases from V and 0 bases from J, with 14 bases in between. CDR3: CASSLDGWGSPNYGYTF. The CDR3 region has the DNA TGTGCCAGCAGCTTAGACGGGTGGGGCAGTCCTAACTATGGCTACACCTTC. The full variable domain, its missing parts supplied by reference TRBV11-2 and TRBJ1-2, is EAGVAQSPRYKIIEKRQSVAFWCNPISGHATLYWYQQILGQGPKLLIQFQNNGVVDDSQLPKDRFSAERLKGVDSTLKIQPAKLEDSAVYLCASSLDGWGSPNYGYTFGSGTRLTVV.

At least ten counts were recorded for this clonotype. CDR3 protein: CSARATNTGELFF. CDR3 DNA: TGCAGTGCTAGAGCCACGAACACCGGGGAGCTGTTTTTT. The chain employs TRBV20-1 and TRBJ2-2; D unresolved. The CDR3 consists of 13 residues. The V and J ends lost 1 base and 0 bases respectively, with 3 bases between them. Germline-derived CDR1 and CDR2 are DFQATT and SNEGSKA (reference sequence).

The chain has TRBV12-3 or TRBV12-4 and TRBJ2-5; 10 positions agree with TRBD2. V shed 6 bases and J 5 bases; nucleotides not matched to a gene: 9. CDR3 length equals 15 residues. The DNA for the CDR3 is TGTGCCAGCAGATCTCTAGCGGGAGTCGGGGAGACCCAGTACTTC. It is translated as CASRSLAGVGETQYF.

In this sample, this clonotype turned up many times. This rearrangement joins TRBV29-1 to TRBJ2-7, with a weak D call TRBD2 (6 bases). Germline assignment: CDR1 SQVTM and CDR2 ANQGSEA. This CDR3 region has 12 residues. Trimming took off 3 bases at V and 5 bases at J, with 11 bases between the two ends. The chain's CDR3 is CSVDGLTNEQYF. In DNA form, the CDR3 reads TGCAGCGTTGACGGACTAACTAACGAGCAGTACTTC.

There are a few counts of this clonotype. This chain joins TRBV12-3 or TRBV12-4 and TRBJ1-1; D might be TRBD1 (6 bases). The CDR3 spans 13 residues. Trimming took 2 bases from V and 6 from J, leaving 10 bases between them. The CDR3: CASSLTGRAEAFF. The CDR3 DNA sequence: TGTGCCAGCAGTTTAACAGGGCGCGCTGAAGCTTTCTTT.